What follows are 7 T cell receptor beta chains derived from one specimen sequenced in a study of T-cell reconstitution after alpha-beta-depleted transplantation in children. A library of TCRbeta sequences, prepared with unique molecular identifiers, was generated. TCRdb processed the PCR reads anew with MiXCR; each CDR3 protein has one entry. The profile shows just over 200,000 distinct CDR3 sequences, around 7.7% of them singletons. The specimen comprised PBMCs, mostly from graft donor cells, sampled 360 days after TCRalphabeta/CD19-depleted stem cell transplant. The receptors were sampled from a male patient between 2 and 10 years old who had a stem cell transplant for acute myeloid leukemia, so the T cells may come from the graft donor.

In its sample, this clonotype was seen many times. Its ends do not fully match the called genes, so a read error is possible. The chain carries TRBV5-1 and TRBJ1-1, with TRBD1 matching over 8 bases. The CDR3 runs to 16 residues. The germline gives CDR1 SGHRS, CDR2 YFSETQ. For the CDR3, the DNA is TGCGCCAGCAGCCAGGAATGGACAGGGTTGAAGACTGAAGCTTTCTTT. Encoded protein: CASSQEWTGLKTEAFF.

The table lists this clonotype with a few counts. The DNA of the CDR3 is TGTGCCAGCAGCTTGGATCGGGGAAGCTACGAGCAGTACGTC. Its translation: CASSLDRGSYEQYV. V usage is TRBV5-6 and J usage is TRBJ2-7; D might be TRBD2 (5 bases). The CDR3 has 14 residues. Trimming left V 0 bases short and J 3 bases short, with 10 bases between. CDR1 is SGHDT, CDR2 YYEEEE, per germline.

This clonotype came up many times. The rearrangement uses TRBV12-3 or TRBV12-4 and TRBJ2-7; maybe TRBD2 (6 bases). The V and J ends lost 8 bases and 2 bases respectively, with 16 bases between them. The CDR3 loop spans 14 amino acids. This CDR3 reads CASRKQGRPYEQYF. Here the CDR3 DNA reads TGTGCCAGCCGAAAACAAGGGAGGCCCTACGAGCAGTACTTC.

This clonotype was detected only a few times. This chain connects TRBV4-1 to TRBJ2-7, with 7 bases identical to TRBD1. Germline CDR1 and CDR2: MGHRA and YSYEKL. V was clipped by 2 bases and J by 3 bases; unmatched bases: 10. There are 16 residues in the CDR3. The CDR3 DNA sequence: TGCGCCAGCAGCCAATACACAGGGGAACGGGTCTACGAGCAGTACTTC. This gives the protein CASSQYTGERVYEQYF.

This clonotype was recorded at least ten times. The CDR3 reads CSVEDYNRGRRSYGYTF. The CDR3 DNA reads TGCAGCGTTGAAGATTACAACAGGGGGCGCAGGTCCTATGGCTACACCTTC. The V gene is TRBV29-1, the J gene TRBJ1-2; 9 bases agree with TRBD1. CDR1 and CDR2 from the germline V gene are SQVTM and ANQGSEA. Trimming cost V 0 bases and J 4 bases; bases outside gene matches: 12. The CDR3 length is 17 residues.

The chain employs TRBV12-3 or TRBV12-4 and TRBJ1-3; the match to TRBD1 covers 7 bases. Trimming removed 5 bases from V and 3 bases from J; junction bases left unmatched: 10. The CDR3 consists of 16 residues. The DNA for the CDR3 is TGTGCCAGCAGTAAAGGGGGCGCGGGGGTTGGAAACACCATATATTTT. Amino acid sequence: CASSKGGAGVGNTIYF.

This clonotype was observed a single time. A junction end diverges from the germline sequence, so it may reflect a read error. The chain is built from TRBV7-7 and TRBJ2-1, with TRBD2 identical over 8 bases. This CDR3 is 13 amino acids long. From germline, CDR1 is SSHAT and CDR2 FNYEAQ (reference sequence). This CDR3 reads CASSPRGGNEQFF. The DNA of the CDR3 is TGTGCTAGCAGCCCACGGGGGGGGAATGAGCAGTTCTTC.